This TCR beta chain was sequenced during a study of blood T cell repertoires in COVID-19. The CDR3 is made up of 13 amino acids. Germline CDR1 reads KGHSH; CDR2 reads LQKENI. V was clipped by 0 bases and J by 5 bases, with 8 bases between them. A few counts support this clone. The identical CDR3 is also encoded by other nucleotide sequences in the sample. Original processing methods: For nucleated cells, counts were estimated from reference gene primer amplification. Only in-frame clones appear in the TCRdb table, and some are missing; sequencing was by immunoSEQ multiplex PCR. V, J and clone size were drawn from that table, and D and trimming were deduced from the DNA. The table includes approximately 49,000 clones, around 81% detected once.

The sequencing input was peripheral blood. The sequence was obtained from a woman aged 80 or over with COVID-19, enrolled during active disease. The V call is TRBV18, the J call TRBJ2-7; D perhaps matches TRBD2 (6 bases). This CDR3 reads CASSPPGGNEQYF. CDR3 nucleotides: TGTGCCAGCTCACCACCGGGCGGGAACGAGCAGTACTTC.